This TCR beta chain was retrieved from a study of technical replicates of blood from several donors. Unmatched junction bases numbered 8, after V lost 4 bases and J lost 2 bases. The CDR3 length is 17 residues. Germline assignment: CDR1 SGHDT and CDR2 YYEEEE. Clones were read by immunoSEQ multiplex PCR, and TCRdb kept only the in-frame ones, dropping some. The repertoire holds 70,000 to 85,000 clones, with 90% to 95% as singletons. The sequence was obtained from a human donor in good health. Sequences were obtained from T cells isolated from PBMCs. V and J are TRBV5-6 and TRBJ2-1; 11 nucleotides align to TRBD2. CDR3 nucleotide sequence: TGTGCCAGCAGCCTGCGACTAGCGGGATGGACCTACAATGAGCAGTTCTTC. Its translation is CASSLRLAGWTYNEQFF. Full variable domain (outside the CDR3, taken from reference TRBV5-6 and TRBJ2-1): DAGVTQSPTHLIKTRGQQVTLRCSPKSGHDTVSWYQQALGQGPQFIFQYYEEEERQRGNFPDRFSGHQFPNYSSELNVNALLLGDSALYLCASSLRLAGWTYNEQFFGPGTRLTVL.